Following are 13 T cell receptor beta chains from one sample sequenced in a study of blood T cells in healthy people across ages. Next came a second PCR, run for about 7 to 12 cycles, which used a sample-barcoded 5' primer along with a J-beta primer mix. TCRdb independently ran MiXCR on the 5' RACE reads; one entry per CDR3 protein. The sample has approximately 1,000,000 distinct CDR3 sequences; around two fifths are singletons. What was sequenced was blood. The receptors shown here come from a man younger than 30 in good health.

V and J are TRBV18 and TRBJ2-4; a possible D gene is TRBD2 (5 bases). Matching the DNA end better, TRBJ2-5 makes the J call doubtful. Per the germline V gene, CDR1 is KGHSH and CDR2 is LQKENI. This CDR3 region has 15 residues. The CDR3 here is CASSLRGIVGETQYF. In nucleotides, the CDR3 is TGTGCCAGCTCACTTCGGGGAATAGTAGGGGAGACCCAGTACTTC.

The rearrangement links TRBV15 to TRBJ2-1; 10 bases are shared with TRBD1. Germline CDR1 LNHNV, CDR2 YYDKDF (reference sequence). This CDR3 is 16 amino acids long. V shed 4 bases and J 7 bases; nucleotides not matched to a gene: 10. As DNA, the CDR3 is TGTGCCACCAGCAAGAGACAGGGGGCGTTGGAGAATGAGCAGTTCTTC. The encoded protein is CATSKRQGALENEQFF.

This clonotype was detected only a few times. The V gene is TRBV20-1, the J gene TRBJ1-1; D is undetermined. The CDR3 runs to 14 residues. The V end lost 2 bases, the J end lost 0 bases, and 10 bases lay between the germline ends. CDR1 is DFQATT and CDR2 is SNEGSKA in the germline V gene (reference sequence). CDR3 region: CSARPGAMNTEAFF. DNA of the CDR3: TGCAGTGCTAGACCGGGCGCCATGAACACTGAAGCTTTCTTT.

The rearrangement uses TRBV5-1 and TRBJ1-1; the D is unclear. The CDR3 loop spans 15 amino acids. Germline V gene sequence: CDR1 SGHRS, CDR2 YFSETQ. Trimming pared 0 bases from V and 3 bases from J, leaving 12 bases between. Here the CDR3 reads CASSLATSADTEAFF. The CDR3, as DNA: TGCGCCAGCAGCTTGGCCACCTCGGCCGACACTGAAGCTTTCTTT.

This clonotype appeared many times. The chain employs TRBV20-1 and TRBJ2-3; 8 nucleotides line up with TRBD2. V dropped 3 bases and J dropped 3; count of bases not matched to a gene: 5. The CDR3 totals 14 residues. Germline values: CDR1 DFQATT, CDR2 SNEGSKA (reference sequence). CDR3 DNA: TGCAGTGCTAGTAAGGGACTAGTGACAGATACGCAGTATTTT. Residues: CSASKGLVTDTQYF.

The chain links TRBV27 to TRBJ1-5, with D hard to call. Germline lookup yields CDR1 MNHEY and CDR2 SMNVEV (reference sequence). V was pared by 5 bases and J by 7 bases, with 12 bases between. This CDR3 contains 13 residues. For the CDR3, the DNA is TGTGCCAGCAGTGCTGGATTAGGGCAGCCCCAGCATTTT. This gives the protein CASSAGLGQPQHF.

The V call is TRBV6-5, the J call TRBJ2-1; 9 bases line up with TRBD1. V lost 7 bases and J lost 5; bases outside the gene matches: 12. Germline V gives CDR1 MNHEY, CDR2 SVGAGI. The CDR3 contains 16 residues. CDR3 nucleotide sequence: TGTGCCAGCAAAAGACGCCCCGGGACAGGGCACAATGAGCAGTTCTTC. This encodes CASKRRPGTGHNEQFF.

The chain links TRBV6-4 to TRBJ2-3; D tentatively reads TRBD1 or TRBD2 (5 bases each). V lost 6 bases, J lost 0 bases, and 13 bases lay in between. In germline, CDR1 is MRHNA, CDR2 SNTAGT. The length of the CDR3 is 15 residues. The CDR3 DNA reads as TGTGCCAGCAGCAAACAGGCGGGTAGCACAGATACGCAGTATTTT. Translation: CASSKQAGSTDTQYF.

This clonotype was counted between two and nine times. The CDR3 sequence: CSARVGNRNQPQHF. CDR3 bases: TGCAGTGCTAGAGTCGGGAACCGGAATCAGCCCCAGCATTTT. The V call is TRBV20-1, the J call TRBJ1-5; D gene unclear. V lost 1 base and J lost 4, with 11 bases in between. The CDR3 totals 14 residues. Per germline, CDR1 DFQATT and CDR2 SNEGSKA (reference sequence).

This sequence joins TRBV29-1 and TRBJ1-2; the D gene is possibly TRBD1 (5 bases). From germline, CDR1 is SQVTM and CDR2 ANQGSEA. The V end lost 7 bases, the J end lost 4 bases, and 16 bases lay between the germline ends. CDR3 length equals 13 residues. CDR3 bases: TGCAGCGCCGGGGACTCCCGAGCCTATGGCTACACCTTC. This sequence encodes CSAGDSRAYGYTF.

In its sample, this clonotype was seen a few times. The rearrangement links TRBV10-3 to TRBJ1-3, with a possible D match to TRBD1 (6 bases). Germline lookup yields CDR1 ENHRY and CDR2 SYGVKD. Trimming left V 6 bases short and J 1 base short, with 13 bases between. This CDR3 spans 15 amino acids. The CDR3 loop is CAIRDSVFSGNTIYF. In DNA, the CDR3 is TGTGCCATCAGGGACAGCGTCTTTTCTGGAAACACCATATATTTT.

In this sample, this clonotype turned up a few times. The chain employs TRBV6-2 or TRBV6-3 and TRBJ1-2, with 7 bases fitting TRBD1. Germline V gene lookup returns CDR1 MNHEY and CDR2 SVGEGT. V lost 6 bases, J lost 6 bases, and 4 bases stayed unmatched. The length of the CDR3 is 12 residues. The CDR3 nucleotides read TGTGCCAGCAGCCACGGGACAGATGGCTACACCTTC. It codes for CASSHGTDGYTF.

As regards this clonotype: The junction departs from the called germline gene at one end, perhaps through a read error. The V call is TRBV5-1, the J call TRBJ1-6, with a possible D match to TRBD1 (6 bases). The CDR3 consists of 15 residues. Germline CDR1 reads SGHRS; CDR2 reads YFSETQ. CDR3 in amino acids: CASTRTDSNNSPLHF. The CDR3 nucleotides read TGCGCCAGCACCCGGACAGACTCCAATAATTCACCCCTCCACTTT.